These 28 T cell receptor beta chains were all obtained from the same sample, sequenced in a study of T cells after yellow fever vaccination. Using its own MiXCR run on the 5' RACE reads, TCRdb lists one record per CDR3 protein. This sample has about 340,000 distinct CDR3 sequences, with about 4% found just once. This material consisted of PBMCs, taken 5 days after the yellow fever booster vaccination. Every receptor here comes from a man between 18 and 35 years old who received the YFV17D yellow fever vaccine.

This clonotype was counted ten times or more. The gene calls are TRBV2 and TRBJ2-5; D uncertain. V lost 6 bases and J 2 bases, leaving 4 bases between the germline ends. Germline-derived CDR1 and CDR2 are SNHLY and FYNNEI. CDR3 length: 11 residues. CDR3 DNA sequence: TGTGCCAGCAGGGTTCAAGAGACCCAGTACTTC. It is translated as CASRVQETQYF.

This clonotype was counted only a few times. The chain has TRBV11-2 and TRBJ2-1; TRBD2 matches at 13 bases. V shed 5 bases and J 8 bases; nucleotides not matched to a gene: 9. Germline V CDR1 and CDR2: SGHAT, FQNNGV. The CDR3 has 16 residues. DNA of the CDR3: TGTGCCAGCAGCCCTGTAACTAGCGGGGGGGCCGATGAGCAGTTCTTC. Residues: CASSPVTSGGADEQFF.

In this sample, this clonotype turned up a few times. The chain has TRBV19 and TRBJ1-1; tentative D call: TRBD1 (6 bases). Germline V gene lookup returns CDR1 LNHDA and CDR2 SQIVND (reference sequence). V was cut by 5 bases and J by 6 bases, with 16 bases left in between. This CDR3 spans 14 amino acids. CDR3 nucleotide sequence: TGTGCCAGTAGTGCTATACCGGGACACCCTGAAGCTTTCTTT. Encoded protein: CASSAIPGHPEAFF. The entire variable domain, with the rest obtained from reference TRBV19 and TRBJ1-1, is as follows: DGGITQSPKYLFRKEGQNVTLSCEQNLNHDAMYWYRQDPGQGLRLIYYSQIVNDFQKGDIAEGYSVSREKKESFPLTVTSAQKNPTAFYLCASSAIPGHPEAFFGQGTRLTVV.

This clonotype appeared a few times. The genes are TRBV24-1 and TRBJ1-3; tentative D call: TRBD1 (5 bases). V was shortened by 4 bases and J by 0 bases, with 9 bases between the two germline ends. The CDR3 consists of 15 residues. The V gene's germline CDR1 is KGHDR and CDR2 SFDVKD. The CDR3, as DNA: TGTGCCACCAGTGACGCGGGGACCTCTGGAAACACCATATATTTT. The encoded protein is CATSDAGTSGNTIYF.

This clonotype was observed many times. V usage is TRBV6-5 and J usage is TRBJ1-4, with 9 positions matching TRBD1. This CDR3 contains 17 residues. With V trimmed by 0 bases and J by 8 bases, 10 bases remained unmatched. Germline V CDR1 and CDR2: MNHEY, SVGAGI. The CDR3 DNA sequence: TGTGCCAGCAGTTACTCGGGCTACAGGGGGCTTGGGGAAAAACTGTTTTTT. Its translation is CASSYSGYRGLGEKLFF.

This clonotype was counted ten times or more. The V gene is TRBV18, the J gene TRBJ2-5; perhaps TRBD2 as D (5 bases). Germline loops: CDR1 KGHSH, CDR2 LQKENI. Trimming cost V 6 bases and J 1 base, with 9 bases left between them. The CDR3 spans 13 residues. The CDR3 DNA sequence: TGTGCCAGCTCGCCGACTATCCAAGAGACCCAGTACTTC. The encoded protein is CASSPTIQETQYF.

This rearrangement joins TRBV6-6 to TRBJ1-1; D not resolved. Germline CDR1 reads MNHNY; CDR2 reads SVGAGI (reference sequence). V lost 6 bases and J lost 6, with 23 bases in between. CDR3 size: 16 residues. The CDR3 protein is CASSQYRLRSLPEAFF. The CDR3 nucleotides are TGTGCCAGCAGCCAATATCGCTTAAGGAGTTTGCCTGAAGCTTTCTTT.

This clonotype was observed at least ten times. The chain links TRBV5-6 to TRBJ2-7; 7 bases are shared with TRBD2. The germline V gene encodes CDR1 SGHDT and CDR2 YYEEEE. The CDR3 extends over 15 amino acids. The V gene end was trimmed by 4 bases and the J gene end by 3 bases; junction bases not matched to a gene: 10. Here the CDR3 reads CASSERDGQVYEQYV. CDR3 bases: TGTGCCAGCAGCGAGCGGGACGGCCAAGTCTACGAGCAGTACGTC.

As DNA, the CDR3 is TGTGCCAGCAGCTTAGCGCCGGGACAGGGGGCTGGGTCTTTCTTT. This sequence encodes CASSLAPGQGAGSFF. This sequence joins TRBV7-2 and TRBJ1-1; 12 bases line up with TRBD1. From germline, CDR1 is SGHTA and CDR2 FQGNSA. V was clipped by 0 bases and J by 12 bases; unmatched bases: 8. This CDR3 comprises 15 residues.

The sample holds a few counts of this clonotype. The CDR3 reads CASSLVPGPEQYF. DNA for the CDR3: TGTGCCAGCAGCTTAGTCCCAGGGCCCGAGCAGTACTTC. The gene calls are TRBV7-9 and TRBJ2-7, with D tentatively TRBD1 (5 bases). V was clipped by 1 base and J by 6 bases, with 10 bases between them. CDR3 length equals 13 residues. CDR1 is SEHNR and CDR2 is FQNEAQ in the germline V gene (reference sequence).

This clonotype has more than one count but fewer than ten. The CDR3 nucleotides are TGTGCCAGCAGCTTCGACCCTCCCTGGCGGGGGGGCCACTCAATTTACAATGAGCAGTTCTTC. As protein: CASSFDPPWRGGHSIYNEQFF. The V gene is TRBV7-2, the J gene TRBJ2-1, with 9 bases identical to TRBD2. Per germline, CDR1 SGHTA and CDR2 FQGNSA. With V trimmed by 3 bases and J by 4 bases, 22 bases remained unmatched. This CDR3 has 21 amino acids.

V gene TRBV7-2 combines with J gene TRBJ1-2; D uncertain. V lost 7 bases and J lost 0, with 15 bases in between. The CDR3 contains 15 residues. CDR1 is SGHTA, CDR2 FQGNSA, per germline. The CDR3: CASTSAGSTNYGYTF. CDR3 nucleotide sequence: TGTGCCAGCACCTCTGCGGGGTCTACTAACTATGGCTACACCTTC.

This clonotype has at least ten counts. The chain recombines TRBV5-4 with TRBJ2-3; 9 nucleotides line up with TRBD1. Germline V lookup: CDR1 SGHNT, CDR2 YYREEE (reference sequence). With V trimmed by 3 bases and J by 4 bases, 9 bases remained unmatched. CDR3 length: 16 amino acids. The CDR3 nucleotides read TGTGCCAGCAGCTCGGAACAGGGGGCGAGTGCAGATACGCAGTATTTT. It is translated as CASSSEQGASADTQYF.

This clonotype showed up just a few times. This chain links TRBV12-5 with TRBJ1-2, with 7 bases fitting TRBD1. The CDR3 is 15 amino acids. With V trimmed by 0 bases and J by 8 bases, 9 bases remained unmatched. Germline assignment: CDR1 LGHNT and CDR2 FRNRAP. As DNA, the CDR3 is TGTGCTAGTGGTTTGGTAGAGGGGGCCTCGGGGGGCTACACCTTC. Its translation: CASGLVEGASGGYTF.

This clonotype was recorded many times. DNA of the CDR3: TGTGCCAGCAGCTTAGTGGCGGGCAATGAGCAGTTCTTC. Its protein is CASSLVAGNEQFF. J is TRBJ2-1 and V is TRBV7-2; D possibly corresponds to TRBD2 (5 bases). This CDR3 has 13 amino acids. In germline, CDR1 is SGHTA, CDR2 FQGNSA. Trimming shortened V by 1 base and J by 6 bases, and 7 bases separated the two germline ends.

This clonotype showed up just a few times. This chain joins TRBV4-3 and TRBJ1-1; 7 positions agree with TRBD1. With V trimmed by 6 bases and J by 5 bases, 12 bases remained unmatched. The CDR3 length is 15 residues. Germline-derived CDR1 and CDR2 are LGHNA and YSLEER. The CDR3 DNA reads TGCGCCAGCAGGTGGATGGCAGGGGGTCAAACTGAAGCTTTCTTT. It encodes CASRWMAGGQTEAFF.

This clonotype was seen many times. The CDR3: CASSGGGETQYF. The DNA of the CDR3 is TGTGCCAGCAGCGGGGGGGGAGAGACCCAGTACTTC. The chain employs TRBV7-2 and TRBJ2-5; the match to TRBD2 covers 7 bases. Per the germline V gene, CDR1 is SGHTA and CDR2 is FQGNSA. Trimming cost V 5 bases and J 4 bases; bases outside gene matches: 1. The CDR3 extends over 12 amino acids.

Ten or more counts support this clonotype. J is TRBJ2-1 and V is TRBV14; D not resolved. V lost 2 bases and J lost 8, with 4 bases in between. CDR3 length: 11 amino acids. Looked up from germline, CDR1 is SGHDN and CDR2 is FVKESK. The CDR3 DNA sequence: TGTGCCAGCAGCCAATCACATGAGCAGTTCTTC. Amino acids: CASSQSHEQFF.

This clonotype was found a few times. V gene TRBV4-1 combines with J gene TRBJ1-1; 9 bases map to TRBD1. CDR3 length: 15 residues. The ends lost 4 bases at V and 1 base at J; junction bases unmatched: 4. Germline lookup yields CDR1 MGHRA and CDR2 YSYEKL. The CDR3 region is CASSLEDRGNTEAFF. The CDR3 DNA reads TGCGCCAGCAGCCTCGAGGACAGGGGGAACACTGAAGCTTTCTTT.

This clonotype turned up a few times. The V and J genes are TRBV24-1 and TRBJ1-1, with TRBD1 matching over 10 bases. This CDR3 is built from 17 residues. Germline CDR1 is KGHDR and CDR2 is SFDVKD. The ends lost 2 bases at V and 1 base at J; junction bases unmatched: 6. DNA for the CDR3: TGTGCCACCAGTGATTCCCCCGGGACAGGGGAGAACACTGAAGCTTTCTTT. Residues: CATSDSPGTGENTEAFF.

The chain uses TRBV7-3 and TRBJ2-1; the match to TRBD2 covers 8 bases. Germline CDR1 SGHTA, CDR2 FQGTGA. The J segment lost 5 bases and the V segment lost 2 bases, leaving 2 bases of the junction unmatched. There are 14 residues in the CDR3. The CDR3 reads CASSLAGGNNEQFF. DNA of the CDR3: TGTGCCAGCAGCTTAGCGGGGGGTAACAATGAGCAGTTCTTC.

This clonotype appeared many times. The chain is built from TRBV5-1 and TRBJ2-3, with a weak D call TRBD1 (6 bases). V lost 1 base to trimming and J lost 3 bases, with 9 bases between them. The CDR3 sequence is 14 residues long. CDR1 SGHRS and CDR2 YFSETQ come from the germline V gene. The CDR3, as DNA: TGCGCCAGCAGCTTGCAAGGACAGACAGATACGCAGTATTTT. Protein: CASSLQGQTDTQYF.

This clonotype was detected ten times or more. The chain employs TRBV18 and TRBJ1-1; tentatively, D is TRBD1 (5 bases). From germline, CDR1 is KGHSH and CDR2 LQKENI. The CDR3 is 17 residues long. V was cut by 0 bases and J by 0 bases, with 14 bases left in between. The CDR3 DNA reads TGTGCCAGCTCACCACCTACCGGGGGGGGGATGAACACTGAAGCTTTCTTT. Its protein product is CASSPPTGGGMNTEAFF.

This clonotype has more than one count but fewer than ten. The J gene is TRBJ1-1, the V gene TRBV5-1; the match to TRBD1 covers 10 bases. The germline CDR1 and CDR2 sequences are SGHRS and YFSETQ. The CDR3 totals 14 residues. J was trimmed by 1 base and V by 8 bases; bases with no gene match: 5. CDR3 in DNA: TGCGCCAGTTCGGGGACAGGGGAGAACACTGAAGCTTTCTTT. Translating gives CASSGTGENTEAFF.

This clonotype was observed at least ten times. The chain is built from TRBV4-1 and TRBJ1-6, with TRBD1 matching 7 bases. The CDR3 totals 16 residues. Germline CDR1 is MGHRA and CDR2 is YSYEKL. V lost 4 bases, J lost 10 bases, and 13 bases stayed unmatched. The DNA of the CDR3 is TGCGCCAGCAGCCCACAGTCGGGGACAGTCTTATCACCCCTCCACTTT. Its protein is CASSPQSGTVLSPLHF.

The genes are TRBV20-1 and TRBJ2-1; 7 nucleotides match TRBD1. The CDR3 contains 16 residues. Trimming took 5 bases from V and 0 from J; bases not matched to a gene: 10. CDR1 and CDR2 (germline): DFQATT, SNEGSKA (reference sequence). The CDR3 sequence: CSAPPLRQGSYNEQFF. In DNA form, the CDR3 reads TGCAGTGCTCCTCCTCTCCGACAGGGCTCCTACAATGAGCAGTTCTTC.

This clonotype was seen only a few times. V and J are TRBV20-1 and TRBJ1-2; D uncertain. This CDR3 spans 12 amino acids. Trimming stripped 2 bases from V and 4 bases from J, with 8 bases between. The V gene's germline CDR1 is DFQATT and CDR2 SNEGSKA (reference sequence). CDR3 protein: CSARLTAYGYTF. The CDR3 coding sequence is TGCAGTGCTAGACTCACAGCCTATGGCTACACCTTC.

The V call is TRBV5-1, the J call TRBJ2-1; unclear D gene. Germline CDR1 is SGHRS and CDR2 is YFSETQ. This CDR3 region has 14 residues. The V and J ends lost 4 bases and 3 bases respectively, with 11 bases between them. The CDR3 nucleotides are TGCGCCAGCAGCCCCTCTGTTCTCTACAATGAGCAGTTCTTC. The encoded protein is CASSPSVLYNEQFF. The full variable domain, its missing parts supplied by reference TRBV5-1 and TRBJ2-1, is KAGVTQTPRYLIKTRGQQVTLSCSPISGHRSVSWYQQTPGQGLQFLFEYFSETQRNKGNFPGRFSGRQFSNSRSEMNVSTLELGDSALYLCASSPSVLYNEQFFGPGTRLTVL.